This paragraph reports one T cell receptor beta chain. Antigen: not known. This specimen comes from a study of T cell responses to AZD1222 COVID-19 vaccine. Looking at the study overall: Analysis merged second doses at about 4 or about 12 weeks. Findings and caveats of the study: Vaccination with two AZD1222 doses was followed by a rise in Spike-specific TCR breadth and depth.

The CDR3 extends over 14 amino acids. Trimming stripped 5 bases from V and 0 bases from J, with 7 bases between. Germline assignment: CDR1 LNHDA and CDR2 SQIVND (reference sequence). Here immunoSEQ multiplex PCR was the method, and the copy in TCRdb shows in-frame clones only, minus some. Here the sample spans some 150,000 clones, around 89% being singletons. The chain carries TRBV19 and TRBJ2-2; possible D gene TRBD2, 6 bases. This TCR came from an adult in good health. This material consisted of peripheral blood, taken on day 0 of AZD1222 vaccination. CDR3 loop: CASSRGSNTGELFF. The DNA for the CDR3 is TGTGCCAGTAGTCGGGGGTCGAACACCGGGGAGCTGTTTTTT.